The 8 T cell receptor beta chains in this list originate from one sample, sequenced in a study of immune evolution from preneoplasia to lung adenocarcinoma. Only in-frame clones appear in the TCRdb table, and some are missing; sequencing was by immunoSEQ multiplex PCR. The data contain 10,000 or so clones, 70% to 80% of them seen just once; the ten biggest clones take up 4.8%. Sequencing was performed on FFPE minimally invasive lung adenocarcinoma tissue. These TCRs come from a person aged 65 to 85 with lung adenocarcinoma.

This chain joins TRBV6-6 and TRBJ1-3; 7 nucleotides line up with TRBD1. Losses at the gene ends were 5 bases for V and 4 bases for J; bases not matched to a gene: 2. The CDR3 spans 13 residues. Per the germline V gene, CDR1 is MNHNY and CDR2 is SVGAGI (reference sequence). CDR3 nucleotide sequence: TGTGCCAGCAGTGGGGGACAGGGAAACACCATATATTTT. This codes for CASSGGQGNTIYF.

The chain couples TRBV5-6 to TRBJ2-1; D is ambiguous. The CDR3 covers 12 residues. The V end lost 2 bases, the J end lost 6 bases, and 6 bases lay between the germline ends. Germline V gene sequence: CDR1 SGHDT, CDR2 YYEEEE. The CDR3 DNA is TGTGCCAGCAGCTTTGGTGTCAATGAGCAGTTCTTC. This gives the protein CASSFGVNEQFF.

The genes are TRBV11-2 and TRBJ2-5; D might be TRBD1 or TRBD2, each matching 5 bases. With 5 bases removed from V and 4 bases from J, the gap between germline ends came to 14 bases. Looked up from germline, CDR1 is SGHAT and CDR2 is FQNNGV. CDR3 size: 14 residues. The CDR3 DNA sequence: TGTGCCAGCAGCCCAACGGTTGGGGGAGAGACCCAGTACTTC. Its translation: CASSPTVGGETQYF.

The J gene is TRBJ1-1, the V gene TRBV15; D remains ambiguous. Germline assignment: CDR1 LNHNV and CDR2 YYDKDF (reference sequence). The CDR3 has 15 residues. The germline V and J ends were trimmed by 1 base and 5 bases, with 14 bases remaining between them. The CDR3 loop reads CATSRGVGGETEAFF. The CDR3, as DNA: TGTGCCACCAGCAGAGGGGTGGGTGGGGAGACTGAAGCTTTCTTT.

The chain recombines TRBV4-3 with TRBJ2-1; D may be TRBD2 (6 bases). The CDR3 length is 19 residues. The germline V gene has CDR1 LGHNA and CDR2 YSLEER. The V end was cut by 1 base, the J end by 6 bases, with 25 bases between. This chain's CDR3 is CASSQVFYIQGLGFNEQFF. In DNA form, the CDR3 reads TGCGCCAGCAGCCAAGTGTTCTACATCCAGGGACTTGGCTTCAATGAGCAGTTCTTC.

The genes are TRBV5-6 and TRBJ1-1; D ambiguous. Trimming pared 2 bases from V and 3 bases from J, leaving 8 bases between. The CDR3 contains 13 residues. From germline, CDR1 is SGHDT and CDR2 YYEEEE. The chain's CDR3 is CASSFDRDTEAFF. In DNA form, the CDR3 reads TGTGCCAGCAGCTTTGACCGTGACACTGAAGCTTTCTTT.

This chain uses TRBV6-1 with TRBJ1-2, with unresolved D. The CDR3 is 13 residues long. From germline, CDR1 is MNHNS and CDR2 SASEGT. V shed 7 bases and J shed 1 base, with 10 bases lying between them. For the CDR3, the DNA is TGTGCCAGCACCCTGACAAGTAACTATGGCTACACCTTC. Translated: CASTLTSNYGYTF.

The V gene is TRBV5-4, the J gene TRBJ2-3, with D unclear. The CDR3 totals 15 residues. Germline-derived CDR1 and CDR2 are SGHNT and YYREEE (reference sequence). Trimming stripped 1 base from V and 0 bases from J, with 9 bases between. The CDR3 nucleotides read TGTGCCAGCAGCTTGTACACGTTAAGCACAGATACGCAGTATTTT. Translation: CASSLYTLSTDTQYF.